This T cell receptor (beta chain) comes out of a study of T cells in Graves' hyperthyroidism and ophthalmopathy. This CDR3 has 15 amino acids. V dropped 5 bases and J dropped 5; count of bases not matched to a gene: 6. Germline values: CDR1 DFQATT, CDR2 SNEGSKA (reference sequence). Hyperthyroidism had been newly diagnosed in patients aged 18 to 65, and its duration was under 2 months. In making diagnoses, clinical symptoms, serum thyroxine and TRAb, thyroid ultrasound and orbital computed tomography were all used. TCR beta CDR3 regions were amplified from RNA transcripts. During a first-round RT-PCR of the TCR CDR3, the HTBI primer set was used. Each CDR3 protein is one row after TCRdb ran MiXCR on the multiplex PCR reads. The repertoire holds approximately 740,000 distinct CDR3 sequences, with less than 15% as singletons. In the case of this clonotype: Its antigen is as yet unknown.

Findings and caveats of the study: Progression to ophthalmopathy was predicted a median of approximately seven months early.

Source material: blood. The TCR comes from a young woman with Graves' hyperthyroidism. The V call is TRBV20-1, the J call TRBJ2-3, with 14 bases lining up with TRBD2. CDR3 nucleotide sequence: TGCAGTGCTGGGGGGACTAGCGGGAGTGGAGATACGCAGTATTTT. Translated: CSAGGTSGSGDTQYF.